A selection of T cell receptor beta chains follows, all from one sample in a study of OX40 agonist ivuxolimab in advanced cancers. Produced via immunoSEQ multiplex PCR; TCRdb's table is partial and in-frame only. The sample holds more than 25,000 clones, around 88% seen once. The material sequenced was CD4+ or CD8+ T cells sorted from blood, taken in a trial of the OX40 agonist ivuxolimab. The receptors stem from an adult with an advanced solid tumor such as melanoma, head and neck, liver or kidney cancer. Both conserved end residues are part of each CDR3. The order of the fields is D gene, clone size, V gene, J gene, CDR3 protein, CDR3 DNA. D genes are given only for firm matches. A row's size may be missing; if present it is once, few, many or a size class.

D: TRBD1
size: .
V: TRBV28
J: TRBJ2-3
CDR3: CASRPQGADTQYF
DNA: TGTGCCAGCCGCCCACAGGGGGCAGATACGCAGTATTTT

D: TRBD2
size: .
V: TRBV7-9
J: TRBJ2-5
CDR3: CASIGTSGSVQYF
DNA: TGTGCCAGCATCGGGACTAGCGGGAGCGTCCAGTACTTC

D: TRBD1
size: .
V: TRBV4-1
J: TRBJ1-1
CDR3: CASSQEQGAPTEAFF
DNA: TGCGCCAGCAGCCAAGAACAGGGGGCCCCCACTGAAGCTTTCTTT

D: TRBD2
size: .
V: TRBV5-1
J: TRBJ2-7
CDR3: CASTKGLAGRTYEQYF
DNA: TGCGCCAGCACTAAGGGACTAGCAGGCCGTACCTACGAGCAGTACTTC

D: .
size: once
V: TRBV30
J: TRBJ2-7
CDR3: CAWSRETSYEQYF
DNA: TGTGCCTGGAGTCGGGAGACCTCCTACGAGCAGTACTTC

D: .
size: .
V: TRBV4-1
J: TRBJ2-1
CDR3: CASSQSSSEINGQFF
DNA: TGCGCCAGCAGCCAATCCTCTAGCGAGATCAATGGGCAGTTCTTC

D: TRBD2
size: .
V: TRBV19
J: TRBJ2-7
CDR3: CASSPGLAGSYEQYF
DNA: TGTGCCAGTAGTCCCGGACTAGCGGGAAGTTACGAGCAGTACTTC

D: .
size: .
V: TRBV27
J: TRBJ2-7
CDR3: CASSLRGAIYEQYF
DNA: TGTGCCAGCAGTTTGAGGGGTGCCATCTACGAGCAGTACTTC

D: .
size: .
V: TRBV5-6
J: TRBJ2-3
CDR3: CASSQGSTDTQYF
DNA: TGTGCCAGCAGCCAGGGGAGCACAGATACGCAGTATTTT

D: TRBD1
size: once
V: TRBV2
J: TRBJ2-7
CDR3: CASLAGTGVNEQYF
DNA: TGTGCCAGTTTAGCCGGGACAGGGGTCAACGAGCAGTACTTC

D: .
size: .
V: TRBV7-2
J: TRBJ2-3
CDR3: CASSLFQSPDTQYF
DNA: TGTGCCAGCAGCTTATTTCAGAGCCCAGATACGCAGTATTTT

D: .
size: few
V: TRBV27
J: TRBJ2-1
CDR3: CASSLSGNSYNEQFF
DNA: TGTGCCAGCAGTTTATCAGGGAACTCCTACAATGAGCAGTTCTTC

D: .
size: .
V: TRBV7-9
J: TRBJ1-1
CDR3: CASRSGLNEAFF
DNA: TGTGCCAGCAGATCCGGGCTGAACGAAGCTTTCTTT

D: TRBD2
size: .
V: TRBV6-5
J: TRBJ2-3
CDR3: CASSYSLAGLGDTQYF
DNA: TGTGCCAGCAGTTACTCACTAGCGGGACTGGGAGATACGCAGTATTTT

D: TRBD2
size: .
V: TRBV7-9
J: TRBJ2-1
CDR3: CASSLGLGTFF
DNA: TGTGCCAGCAGCCTCGGACTAGGGACGTTCTTC

D: .
size: few
V: TRBV6-5
J: TRBJ2-6
CDR3: CASSYSVSGANVLTF
DNA: TGTGCCAGCAGTTACAGTGTCTCTGGGGCCAACGTCCTGACTTTC

D: .
size: .
V: TRBV19
J: TRBJ1-2
CDR3: CASSVQMTVNYGYTF
DNA: TGTGCCAGTAGTGTCCAAATGACAGTTAACTATGGCTACACCTTC

D: .
size: once
V: TRBV14
J: TRBJ2-7
CDR3: CASSPRTSNEQYF
DNA: TGTGCCAGCAGCCCCCGGACCTCCAACGAGCAGTACTTC

D: TRBD1
size: .
V: TRBV11-2
J: TRBJ1-4
CDR3: CASSARTGNGEKLFF
DNA: TGTGCCAGCAGTGCCAGGACAGGGAACGGGGAAAAACTGTTTTTT

D: .
size: .
V: TRBV5-1
J: TRBJ1-1
CDR3: CASSLGSTEAFF
DNA: TGCGCCAGCAGCTTGGGCAGCACTGAAGCTTTCTTT

D: TRBD1
size: .
V: TRBV5-4
J: TRBJ2-7
CDR3: CASSSETGEVAYEQYF
DNA: TGTGCCAGCAGCTCCGAGACAGGGGAGGTGGCCTACGAGCAGTACTTC

D: .
size: .
V: TRBV25-1
J: TRBJ2-5
CDR3: CASSGGQPQYF
DNA: TGCGCCAGCAGTGGGGGGCAACCCCAGTACTTC

D: .
size: .
V: TRBV28
J: TRBJ2-1
CDR3: CASSPRGHEQFF
DNA: TGTGCCAGCAGTCCCCGGGGCCATGAGCAGTTCTTC

D: .
size: .
V: TRBV11-3
J: TRBJ2-5
CDR3: CASSKTGSGEETQYF
DNA: TGTGCCAGCAGCAAGACTGGATCCGGGGAGGAGACCCAGTACTTC

D: .
size: .
V: TRBV15
J: TRBJ1-2
CDR3: CATSRDKPAPQTF
DNA: TGTGCCACCAGCAGAGATAAACCTGCCCCACAAACCTTC

D: .
size: .
V: TRBV19
J: TRBJ2-1
CDR3: CASSSTPGEGSDEQFF
DNA: TGTGCCAGTAGTTCAACCCCGGGAGAAGGGAGCGATGAGCAGTTCTTC

D: .
size: .
V: TRBV10-3
J: TRBJ1-1
CDR3: CAAWGGTEAFF
DNA: TGTGCCGCGTGGGGGGGCACTGAAGCTTTCTTT

D: .
size: .
V: TRBV6-5
J: TRBJ1-6
CDR3: CASSYSVGSPLHF
DNA: TGTGCCAGCAGTTACTCAGTAGGTTCACCCCTCCACTTT